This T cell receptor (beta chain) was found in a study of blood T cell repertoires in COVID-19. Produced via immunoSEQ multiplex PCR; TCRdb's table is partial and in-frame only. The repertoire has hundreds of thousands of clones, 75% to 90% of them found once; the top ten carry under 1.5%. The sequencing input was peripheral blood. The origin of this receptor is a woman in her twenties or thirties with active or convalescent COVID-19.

The CDR3 DNA reads as TGTGCCAGCAGCTTCCCTCGGACGGTAGGACAGCGCCTAACGACCCAGTACTTC. It yields the protein CASSFPRTVGQRLTTQYF. The V gene is TRBV5-8, the J gene TRBJ2-5; TRBD1 is a possible D gene (6 bases). There are 18 residues in the CDR3. CDR1 SGHTS and CDR2 YDEGEE come from the germline V gene. V was cut by 2 bases and J by 7 bases, with 27 bases left in between. Full variable domain (rest looked up from reference TRBV5-8 and TRBJ2-5): EAGVTQSPTHLIKTRGQQATLRCSPISGHTSVYWYQQALGLGLQFLLWYDEGEERNRGNFPPRFSGRQFPNYSSELNVNALELEDSALYLCASSFPRTVGQRLTTQYFGPGTRLLVL.